This T cell receptor (beta chain) comes out of a study of blood T cell repertoires in COVID-19. Whole-study context: Samples taken during acute and convalescent COVID-19 were collected in the United States, Italy and Spain. T cells, B-cell-depleted T cells, or PBMCs provided the cDNA or gDNA that served as material.

As handled by the study authors: Amplification from reference gene primers served as the basis for estimated nucleated cell counts. Sequenced by immunoSEQ multiplex PCR; TCRdb stores in-frame clones only, minus some. The V and J calls and clone size come from that table; D and trimming were worked out from the DNA. The sample carries tens of thousands of clones, around 80% recorded once. Trimming took 6 bases from V and 8 from J, leaving 13 bases between them. This CDR3 comprises 11 residues. The germline gives CDR1 DFQATT, CDR2 SNEGSKA (reference sequence). This chain links TRBV20-1 with TRBJ1-2; possibly TRBD1 for D (5 bases). Material for sequencing was peripheral blood. This TCR derives from a human donor in a cohort sampled during active COVID-19. The CDR3 spells CSARTPLGYTF. The CDR3 DNA reads as TGCAGTGCACGGACACCTTTAGGCTACACCTTC.